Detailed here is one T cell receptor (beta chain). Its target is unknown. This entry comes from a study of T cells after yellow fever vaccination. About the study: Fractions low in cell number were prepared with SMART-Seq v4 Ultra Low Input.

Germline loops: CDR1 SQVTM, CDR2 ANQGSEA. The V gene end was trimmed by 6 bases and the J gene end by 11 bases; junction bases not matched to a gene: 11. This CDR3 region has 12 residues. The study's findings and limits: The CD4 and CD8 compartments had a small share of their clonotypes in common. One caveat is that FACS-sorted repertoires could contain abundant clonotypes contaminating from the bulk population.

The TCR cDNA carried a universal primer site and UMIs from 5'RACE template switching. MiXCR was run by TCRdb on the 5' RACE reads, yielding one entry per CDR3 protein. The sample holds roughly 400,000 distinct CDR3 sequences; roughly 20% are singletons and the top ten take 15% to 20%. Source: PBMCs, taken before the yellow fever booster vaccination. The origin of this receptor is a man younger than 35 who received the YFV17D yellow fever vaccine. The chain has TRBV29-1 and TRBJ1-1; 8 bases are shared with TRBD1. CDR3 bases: TGCAGCGTCAACTATCGACAGGGGTCGGCTTTCTTT. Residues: CSVNYRQGSAFF.